This TCR beta chain originates from a study of identical twins. Findings of the study overall: Within cord blood, abundant beta clonotypes carried fewer insertions, but memory repertoires showed no such trend.

Turning to this clonotype: Its antigen is not identified.

Template switching added a universal primer site; cDNA carried unique molecular identifiers. One entry per CDR3 protein results from TCRdb running MiXCR on the 5' RACE reads. The table lists 500,000 or so distinct CDR3 sequences, 11% to 15% of them singletons. These data were likewise used in another study, on yellow fever vaccine responses in identical twins.

The receptor was isolated from a woman aged 18-30 years in good health. The material sequenced was CD4+ T cells sorted from blood.

For the CDR3, the DNA is TGTGCCAGCAGCTTGGACAGGGGGCAGTACGAGCAGTACTTC. It is translated as CASSLDRGQYEQYF. V is TRBV7-6 and J is TRBJ2-7; TRBD1 matches 11 bases. The CDR3 has 14 residues. Germline loops: CDR1 SGHVS, CDR2 FNYEAQ. Germline trimming cut 3 bases from V and 4 bases from J; bases unmatched to any gene: 2.